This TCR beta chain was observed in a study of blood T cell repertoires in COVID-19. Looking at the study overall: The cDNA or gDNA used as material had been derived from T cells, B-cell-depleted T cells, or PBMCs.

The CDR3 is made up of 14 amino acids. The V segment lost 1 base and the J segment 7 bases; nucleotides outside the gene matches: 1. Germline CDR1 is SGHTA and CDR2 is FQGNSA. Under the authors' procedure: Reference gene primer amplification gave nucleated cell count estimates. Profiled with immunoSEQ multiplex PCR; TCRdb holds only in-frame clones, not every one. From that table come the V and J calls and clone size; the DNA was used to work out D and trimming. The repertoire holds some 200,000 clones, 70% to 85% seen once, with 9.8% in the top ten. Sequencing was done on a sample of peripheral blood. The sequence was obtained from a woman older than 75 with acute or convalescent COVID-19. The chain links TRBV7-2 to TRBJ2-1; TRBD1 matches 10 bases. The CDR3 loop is CASSLGQGANEQFF. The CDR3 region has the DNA TGTGCCAGCAGCTTAGGACAGGGGGCGAATGAGCAGTTCTTC.